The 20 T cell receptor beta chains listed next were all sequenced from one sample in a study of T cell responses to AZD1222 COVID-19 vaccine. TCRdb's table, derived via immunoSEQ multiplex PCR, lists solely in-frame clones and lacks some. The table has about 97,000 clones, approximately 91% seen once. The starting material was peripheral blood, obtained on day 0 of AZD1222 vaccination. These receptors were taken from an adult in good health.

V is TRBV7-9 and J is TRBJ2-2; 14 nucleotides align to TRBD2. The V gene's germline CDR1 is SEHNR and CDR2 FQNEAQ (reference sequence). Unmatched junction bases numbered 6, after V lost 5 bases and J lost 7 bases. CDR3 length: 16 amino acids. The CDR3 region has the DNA TGTGCCAGCAGCGTCCGGACTAGCGGGAGGTTCGGGGAGCTGTTTTTT. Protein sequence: CASSVRTSGRFGELFF.

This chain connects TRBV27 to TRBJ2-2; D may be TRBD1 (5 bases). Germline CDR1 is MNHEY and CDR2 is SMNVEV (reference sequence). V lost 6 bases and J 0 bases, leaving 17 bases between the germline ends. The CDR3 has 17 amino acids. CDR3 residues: CASRPYTDITNTGELFF. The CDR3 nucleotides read TGTGCCAGCAGGCCATATACGGACATCACGAACACCGGGGAGCTGTTTTTT.

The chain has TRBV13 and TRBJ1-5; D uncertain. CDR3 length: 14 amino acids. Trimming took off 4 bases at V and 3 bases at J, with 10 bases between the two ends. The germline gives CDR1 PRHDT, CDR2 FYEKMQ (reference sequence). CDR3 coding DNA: TGTGCCAGCAGCTATGGGCGGTACAATCAGCCCCAGCATTTT. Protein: CASSYGRYNQPQHF.

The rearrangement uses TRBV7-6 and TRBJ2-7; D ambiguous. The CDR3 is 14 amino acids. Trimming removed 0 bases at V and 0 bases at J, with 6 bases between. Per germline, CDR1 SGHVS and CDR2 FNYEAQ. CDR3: CASSLAVPSYEQYF. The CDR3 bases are TGTGCCAGCAGCTTAGCAGTACCCTCCTACGAGCAGTACTTC.

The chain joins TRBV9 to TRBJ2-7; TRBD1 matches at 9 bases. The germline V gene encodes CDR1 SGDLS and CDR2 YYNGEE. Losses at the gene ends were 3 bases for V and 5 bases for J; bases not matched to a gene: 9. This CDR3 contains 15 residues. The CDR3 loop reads CASSAQQGAQDEQYF. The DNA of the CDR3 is TGTGCCAGCAGCGCGCAACAGGGGGCGCAGGACGAGCAGTACTTC.

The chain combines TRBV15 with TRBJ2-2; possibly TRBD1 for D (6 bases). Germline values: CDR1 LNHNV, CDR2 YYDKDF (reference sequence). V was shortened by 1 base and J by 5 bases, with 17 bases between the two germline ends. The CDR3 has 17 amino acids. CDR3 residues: CATSRARVGGSTGELFF. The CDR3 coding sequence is TGTGCCACCAGCAGAGCGAGGGTAGGGGGATCGACCGGGGAGCTGTTTTTT.

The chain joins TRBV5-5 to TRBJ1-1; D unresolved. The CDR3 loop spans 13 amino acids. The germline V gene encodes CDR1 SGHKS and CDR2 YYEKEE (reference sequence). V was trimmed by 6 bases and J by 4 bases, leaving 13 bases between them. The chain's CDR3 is CASMGAGITEAFF. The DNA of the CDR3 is TGTGCCAGCATGGGAGCAGGAATCACTGAAGCTTTCTTT. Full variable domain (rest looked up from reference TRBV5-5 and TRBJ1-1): DAGVTQSPTHLIKTRGQQVTLRCSPISGHKSVSWYQQVLGQGPQFIFQYYEKEERGRGNFPDRFSARQFPNYSSELNVNALLLGDSALYLCASMGAGITEAFFGQGTRLTVV.

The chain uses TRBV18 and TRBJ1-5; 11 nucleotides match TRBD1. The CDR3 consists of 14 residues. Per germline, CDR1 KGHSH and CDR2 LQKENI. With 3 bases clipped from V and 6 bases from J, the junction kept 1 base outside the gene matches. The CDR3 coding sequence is TGTGCCAGCTCACCGGGACAGGGGGTTCAGCCCCAGCATTTT. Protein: CASSPGQGVQPQHF.

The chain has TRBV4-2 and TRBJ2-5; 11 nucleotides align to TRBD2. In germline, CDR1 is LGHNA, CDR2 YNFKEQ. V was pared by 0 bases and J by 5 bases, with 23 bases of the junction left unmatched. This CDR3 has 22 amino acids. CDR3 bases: TGTGCCAGCAGCCAAGATCTGGTTGGTTCAGGACTAGCGGGTTATACGAGGGAGACCCAGTACTTC. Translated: CASSQDLVGSGLAGYTRETQYF.

CDR3 nucleotide sequence: TGTGCCAGCAGCCCACAGGGTGGTCCCTCTGGGGCCAACGTCCTGACTTTC. Encoded protein: CASSPQGGPSGANVLTF. The chain combines TRBV7-6 with TRBJ2-6; possibly TRBD1 for D (6 bases). This CDR3 comprises 17 residues. Germline V lookup: CDR1 SGHVS, CDR2 FNYEAQ. Trimming took 5 bases from V and 0 from J, leaving 14 bases between them. Full variable domain (remainder filled in from reference TRBV7-6 and TRBJ2-6): GAGVSQSPRYKVTKRGQDVALRCDPISGHVSLYWYRQALGQGPEFLTYFNYEAQQDKSGLPNDRFSAERPEGSISTLTIQRTEQRDSAMYRCASSPQGGPSGANVLTFGAGSRLTVL.

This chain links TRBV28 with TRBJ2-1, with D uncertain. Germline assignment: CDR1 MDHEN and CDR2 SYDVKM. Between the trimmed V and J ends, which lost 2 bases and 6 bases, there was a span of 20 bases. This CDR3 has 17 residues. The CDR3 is CASSLGSFIYGINEQFF. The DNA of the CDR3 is TGTGCCAGCAGTTTAGGGTCGTTCATCTATGGAATCAATGAGCAGTTCTTC.

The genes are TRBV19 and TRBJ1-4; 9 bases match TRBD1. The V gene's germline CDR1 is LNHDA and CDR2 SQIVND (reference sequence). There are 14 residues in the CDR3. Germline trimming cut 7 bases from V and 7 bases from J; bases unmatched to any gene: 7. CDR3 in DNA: TGTGCCAGTAACAGACAGGGGGTGGGTGAAAAACTGTTTTTT. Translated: CASNRQGVGEKLFF. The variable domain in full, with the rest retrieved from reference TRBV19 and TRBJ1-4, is DGGITQSPKYLFRKEGQNVTLSCEQNLNHDAMYWYRQDPGQGLRLIYYSQIVNDFQKGDIAEGYSVSREKKESFPLTVTSAQKNPTAFYLCASNRQGVGEKLFFGSGTQLSVL.

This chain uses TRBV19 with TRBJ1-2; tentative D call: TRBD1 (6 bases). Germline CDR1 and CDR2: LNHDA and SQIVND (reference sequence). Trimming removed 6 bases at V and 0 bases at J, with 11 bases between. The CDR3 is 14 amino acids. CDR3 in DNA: TGTGCCAGTAGACCAGGACAGCCTAACTATGGCTACACCTTC. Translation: CASRPGQPNYGYTF.

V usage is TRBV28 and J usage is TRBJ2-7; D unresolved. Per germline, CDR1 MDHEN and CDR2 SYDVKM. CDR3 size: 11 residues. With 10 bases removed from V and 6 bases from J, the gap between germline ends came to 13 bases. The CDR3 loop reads CATTYNSEQYF. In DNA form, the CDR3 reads TGTGCCACCACGTATAATTCCGAGCAGTACTTC.

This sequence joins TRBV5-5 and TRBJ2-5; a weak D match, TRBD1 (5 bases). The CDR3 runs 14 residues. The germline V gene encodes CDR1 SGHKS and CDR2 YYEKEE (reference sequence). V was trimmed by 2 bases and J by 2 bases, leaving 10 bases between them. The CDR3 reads CASSLNRKQETQYF. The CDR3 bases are TGTGCCAGCAGCTTAAACAGGAAACAAGAGACCCAGTACTTC.

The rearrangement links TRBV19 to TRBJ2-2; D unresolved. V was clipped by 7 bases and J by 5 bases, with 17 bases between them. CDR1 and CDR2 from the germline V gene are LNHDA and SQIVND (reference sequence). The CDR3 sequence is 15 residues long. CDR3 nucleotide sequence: TGTGCCAGTACCCCTGTCCGCGGCCGTACCGGGGAGCTGTTTTTT. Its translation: CASTPVRGRTGELFF. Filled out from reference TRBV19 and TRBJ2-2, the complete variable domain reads DGGITQSPKYLFRKEGQNVTLSCEQNLNHDAMYWYRQDPGQGLRLIYYSQIVNDFQKGDIAEGYSVSREKKESFPLTVTSAQKNPTAFYLCASTPVRGRTGELFFGEGSRLTVL.

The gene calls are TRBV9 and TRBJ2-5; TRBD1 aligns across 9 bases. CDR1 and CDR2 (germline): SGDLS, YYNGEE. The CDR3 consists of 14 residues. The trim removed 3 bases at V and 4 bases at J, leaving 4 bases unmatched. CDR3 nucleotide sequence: TGTGCCAGCAGCGCATACAGGGGGCCAGAGACCCAGTACTTC. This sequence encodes CASSAYRGPETQYF. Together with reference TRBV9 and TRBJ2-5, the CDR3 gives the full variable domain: DSGVTQTPKHLITATGQRVTLRCSPRSGDLSVYWYQQSLDQGLQFLIQYYNGEERAKGNILERFSAQQFPDLHSELNLSSLELGDSALYFCASSAYRGPETQYFGPGTRLLVL.

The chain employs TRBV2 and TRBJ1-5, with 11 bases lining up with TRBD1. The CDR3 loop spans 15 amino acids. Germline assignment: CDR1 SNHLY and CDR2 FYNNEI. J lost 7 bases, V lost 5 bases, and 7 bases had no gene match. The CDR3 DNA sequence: TGTGCCAGCAGTCCCGGGACAGGGGGTAGGCAGCCCCAGCATTTT. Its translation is CASSPGTGGRQPQHF.

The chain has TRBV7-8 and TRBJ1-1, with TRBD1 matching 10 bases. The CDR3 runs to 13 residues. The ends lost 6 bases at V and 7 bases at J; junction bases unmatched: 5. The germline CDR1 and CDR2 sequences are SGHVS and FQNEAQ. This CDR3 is CASRRTGGGEAFF. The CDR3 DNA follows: TGTGCCAGCAGAAGGACAGGGGGGGGTGAAGCTTTCTTT.

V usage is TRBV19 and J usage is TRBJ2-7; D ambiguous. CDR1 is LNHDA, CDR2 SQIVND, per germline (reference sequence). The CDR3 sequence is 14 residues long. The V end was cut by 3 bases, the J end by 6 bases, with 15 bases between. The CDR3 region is CASSIGGRAVEQYF. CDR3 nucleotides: TGTGCCAGTAGTATTGGTGGAAGGGCCGTCGAGCAGTACTTC.